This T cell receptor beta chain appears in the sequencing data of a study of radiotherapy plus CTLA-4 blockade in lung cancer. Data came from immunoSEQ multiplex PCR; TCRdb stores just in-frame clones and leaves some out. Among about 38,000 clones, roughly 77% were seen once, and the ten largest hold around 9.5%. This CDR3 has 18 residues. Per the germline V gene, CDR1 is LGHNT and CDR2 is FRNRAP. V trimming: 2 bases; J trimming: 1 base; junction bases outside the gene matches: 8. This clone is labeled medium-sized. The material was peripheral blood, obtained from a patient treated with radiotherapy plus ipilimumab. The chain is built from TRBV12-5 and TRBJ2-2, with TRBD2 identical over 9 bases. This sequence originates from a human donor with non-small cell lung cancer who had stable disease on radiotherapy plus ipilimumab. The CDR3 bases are TGTGCTAGTGGTTTGCCGAGCCGTAGCGGGGGGAACACCGGGGAGCTGTTTTTT. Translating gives CASGLPSRSGGNTGELFF.